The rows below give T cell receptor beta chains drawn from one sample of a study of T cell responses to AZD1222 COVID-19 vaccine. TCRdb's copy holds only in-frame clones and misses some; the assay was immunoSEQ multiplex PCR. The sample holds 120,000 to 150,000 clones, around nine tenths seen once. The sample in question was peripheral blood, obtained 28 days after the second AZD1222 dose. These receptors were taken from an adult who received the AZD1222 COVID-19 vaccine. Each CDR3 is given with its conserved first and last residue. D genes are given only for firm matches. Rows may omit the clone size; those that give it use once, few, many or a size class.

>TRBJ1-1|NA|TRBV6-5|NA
CASSYSGGLGTEAFF
TGTGCCAGCAGTTACTCGGGGGGGCTTGGCACTGAAGCTTTCTTT
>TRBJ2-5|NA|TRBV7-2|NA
CASSLAYSGVKTQYF
TGTGCCAGCAGCTTAGCTTACTCAGGGGTGAAGACCCAGTACTTC
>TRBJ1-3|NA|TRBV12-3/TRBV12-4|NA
CASRQDSGNTIYF
TGTGCCAGCAGACAGGATTCTGGAAACACCATATATTTT
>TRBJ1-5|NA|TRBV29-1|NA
CSVVQGSNQPQHF
TGCAGCGTTGTGCAGGGGAGCAATCAGCCCCAGCATTTT
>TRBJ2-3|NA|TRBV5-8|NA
CASSLARGGKSTDTQYF
TGTGCCAGCAGCTTGGCACGAGGTGGGAAAAGCACAGATACGCAGTATTTT
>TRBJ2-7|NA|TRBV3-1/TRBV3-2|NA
CASSQVQGHYEQYF
TGTGCCAGCAGCCAAGTACAGGGACACTACGAGCAGTACTTC
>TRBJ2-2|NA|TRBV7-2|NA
CATSFHGGGTGELFF
TGTGCCACGAGTTTCCACGGAGGCGGCACCGGGGAGCTGTTTTTT
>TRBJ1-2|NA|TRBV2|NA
CASSVRTASYGYTF
TGTGCCAGCAGTGTCCGGACCGCTAGCTATGGCTACACCTTC
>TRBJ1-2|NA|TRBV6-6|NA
CASSQERQTYGYTF
TGTGCCAGCAGCCAGGAAAGACAGACCTATGGCTACACCTTC
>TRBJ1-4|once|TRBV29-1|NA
CSVDRFDLGEKLFF
TGCAGCGTTGATCGGTTTGACCTAGGGGAAAAACTGTTTTTT
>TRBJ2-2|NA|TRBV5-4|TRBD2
CASSEGLAPNTGELFF
TGTGCCAGCAGCGAAGGACTAGCGCCGAACACCGGGGAGCTGTTTTTT
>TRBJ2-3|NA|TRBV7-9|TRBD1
CASSFTGYRGRGTDTQYF
TGTGCCAGCAGCTTTACCGGGTACAGGGGCCGGGGCACAGATACGCAGTATTTT
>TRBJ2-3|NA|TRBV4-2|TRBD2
CASSQQGGSGTDTQYF
TGTGCCAGCAGCCAGCAGGGCGGGAGTGGCACAGATACGCAGTATTTT
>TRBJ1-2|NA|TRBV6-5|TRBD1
CASSYSKADRRTF
TGTGCCAGCAGCTACTCCAAGGCGGACAGGCGTACCTTC
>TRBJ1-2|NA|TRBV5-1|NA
CASSLWEGRGYTF
TGCGCCAGCAGCTTGTGGGAGGGTCGTGGCTACACCTTC
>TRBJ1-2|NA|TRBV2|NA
CASSERGSYGYTF
TGTGCCAGCAGTGAGCGGGGGAGCTATGGCTACACCTTC
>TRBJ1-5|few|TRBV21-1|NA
CASRDKRWDLNQPQHF
TGTGCCAGCAGGGATAAAAGGTGGGACCTCAATCAGCCCCAGCATTTT
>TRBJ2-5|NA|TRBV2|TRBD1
CASSSDRAQETQYF
TGTGCCAGCAGCTCGGACAGGGCCCAAGAGACCCAGTACTTC
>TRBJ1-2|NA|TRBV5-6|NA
CASSLRQGFYGYTF
TGTGCCAGCAGCTTGAGGCAGGGATTCTATGGCTACACCTTC
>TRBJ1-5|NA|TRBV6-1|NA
CASSEHQPQHF
TGTGCCAGCAGTGAGCATCAGCCCCAGCATTTT
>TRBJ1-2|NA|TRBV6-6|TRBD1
CASSSRTGAVGGYTF
TGTGCCAGCAGTTCCCGAACAGGGGCAGTGGGGGGCTACACCTTC
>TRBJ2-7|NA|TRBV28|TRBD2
CASRTLGSGGEQYF
TGTGCCAGCAGGACCCTGGGGAGCGGGGGGGAGCAGTACTTC
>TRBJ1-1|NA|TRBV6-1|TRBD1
CASSEALEGADTEAFF
TGTGCCAGCAGTGAAGCGCTTGAGGGGGCGGACACTGAAGCTTTCTTT
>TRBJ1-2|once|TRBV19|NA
CASSIGSGADYGYTF
TGTGCCAGTAGTATAGGATCCGGGGCAGACTATGGCTACACCTTC
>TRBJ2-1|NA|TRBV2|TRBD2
CASLYRLAGEVENEQFF
TGTGCCAGCCTCTACAGACTAGCGGGAGAAGTAGAGAATGAGCAGTTCTTC
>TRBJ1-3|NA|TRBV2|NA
CASSERGNTIYF
TGTGCCAGCAGTGAAAGGGGGAACACCATATATTTT
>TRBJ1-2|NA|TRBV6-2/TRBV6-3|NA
CASSYSRIPTGGYTF
TGTGCCAGCAGTTACTCGAGAATCCCGACCGGTGGCTACACCTTC
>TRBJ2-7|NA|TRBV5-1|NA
CASSDRDIAYEQYF
TGCGCCAGCAGCGACCGGGACATAGCCTACGAGCAGTACTTC
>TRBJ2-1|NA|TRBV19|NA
CASSIRLQLDYNEQFF
TGTGCCAGTAGTATAAGATTACAGTTAGATTACAATGAGCAGTTCTTC
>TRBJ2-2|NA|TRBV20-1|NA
CSAIEGGTGELFF
TGCAGTGCTATTGAGGGGGGCACCGGGGAGCTGTTTTTT
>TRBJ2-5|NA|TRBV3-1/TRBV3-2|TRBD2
CASSQDTIAGGRETQYF
TGTGCCAGCAGCCAAGATACAATAGCGGGAGGGCGAGAGACCCAGTACTTC
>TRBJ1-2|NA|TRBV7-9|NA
CASSQRGAGDNTF
TGTGCCAGCAGCCAGCGGGGGGCGGGAGATAATACCTTC
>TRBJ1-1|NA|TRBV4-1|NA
CASSQDFGIIGEAFF
TGCGCCAGCAGCCAAGATTTTGGCATAATCGGTGAAGCTTTCTTT
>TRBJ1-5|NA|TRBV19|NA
CASSIWGAGNQPQHF
TGTGCCAGTAGTATCTGGGGGGCAGGCAATCAGCCCCAGCATTTT
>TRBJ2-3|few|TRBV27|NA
CASSPRRSLGPTDTQYF
TGTGCCAGCAGTCCCCGCCGAAGTCTCGGTCCCACAGATACGCAGTATTTT
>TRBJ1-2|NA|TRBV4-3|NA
CASSQAADRYGYTF
TGCGCCAGCAGCCAAGCGGCAGACCGCTATGGCTACACCTTC
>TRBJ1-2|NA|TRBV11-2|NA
CASSLGVYGYTF
TGTGCCAGCAGCTTGGGAGTGTATGGCTACACCTTC
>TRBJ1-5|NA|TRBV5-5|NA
CASSLVAGSNQPQHF
TGTGCCAGCAGCTTGGTCGCAGGTAGCAATCAGCCCCAGCATTTT
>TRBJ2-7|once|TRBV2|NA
CASSEGRNHYEQYF
TGTGCCAGCAGTGAGGGTCGAAACCACTACGAGCAGTACTTC
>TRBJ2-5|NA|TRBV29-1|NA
CSVEWRGLQETQYF
TGCAGCGTTGAGTGGAGGGGCCTTCAAGAGACCCAGTACTTC
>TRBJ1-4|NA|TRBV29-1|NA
CSVEPLATNEKLFF
TGCAGCGTTGAGCCTCTTGCAACTAATGAAAAACTGTTTTTT
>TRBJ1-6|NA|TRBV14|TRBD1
CASSRSTGRFGSPLHF
TGTGCCAGCAGCCGGTCGACAGGGAGGTTTGGTTCACCCCTCCACTTT
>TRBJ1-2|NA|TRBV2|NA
CASRRQNYGYTF
TGTGCCAGCAGGCGACAGAACTATGGCTACACCTTC
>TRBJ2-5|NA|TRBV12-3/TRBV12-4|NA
CASSSRLGETQYF
TGTGCCAGCAGTTCTAGACTCGGCGAGACCCAGTACTTC
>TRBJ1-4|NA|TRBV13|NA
CASSLDKGRGFNEKLFF
TGTGCCAGCAGCTTAGACAAGGGACGTGGTTTTAATGAAAAACTGTTTTTT
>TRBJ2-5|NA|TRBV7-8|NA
CASSLSRPPWETQYF
TGTGCCAGCAGCTTATCTCGGCCGCCCTGGGAGACCCAGTACTTC
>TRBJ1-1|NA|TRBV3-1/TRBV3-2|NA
CASSQVRGGTEAFF
TGTGCCAGCAGCCAAGTGAGAGGTGGGACTGAAGCTTTCTTT
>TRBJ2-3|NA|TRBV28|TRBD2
CASSGTSGRGNTQYF
TGTGCCAGCAGTGGGACTAGCGGGAGGGGAAATACGCAGTATTTT
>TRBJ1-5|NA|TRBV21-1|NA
CAGRDRGKGNGQPQHF
TGTGCCGGTAGGGACAGGGGAAAGGGGAATGGTCAGCCCCAGCATTTT
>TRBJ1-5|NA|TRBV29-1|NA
CSVKGVGQPQHF
TGCAGCGTTAAAGGGGTGGGTCAGCCCCAGCATTTT
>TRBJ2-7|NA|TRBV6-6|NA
CASSYRGHEQYF
TGTGCCAGCAGTTACAGGGGCCACGAGCAGTACTTC
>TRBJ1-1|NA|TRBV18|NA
CASSPNQGREAFF
TGTGCCAGCTCACCAAATCAGGGAAGGGAAGCTTTCTTT
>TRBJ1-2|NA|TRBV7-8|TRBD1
CASSPGTADYYGYTF
TGTGCCAGCAGCCCAGGGACAGCCGATTACTATGGCTACACCTTC